The next 18 T cell receptor beta chains were all read from a single sample in a study of shared T cell receptors in the human thymus. Sequencing was performed with immunoSEQ multiplex PCR; in TCRdb, only in-frame clones are kept and a portion is missing. The data show 500,000 to 750,000 clones, approximately 90% seen once. This sample also appeared in a second study, on human thymus T cells.

The sample consisted of thymocytes. Receptors originate from a boy under two years old with a congenital heart defect.

This chain joins TRBV7-2 and TRBJ2-5; TRBD2 aligns across 12 bases. CDR3 length equals 16 residues. Germline V CDR1 and CDR2: SGHTA, FQGNSA. Unmatched junction bases numbered 6, after V lost 5 bases and J lost 2 bases. For the CDR3, the DNA is TGTGCCAGCAGCCCCCGGACTAGCGGGAATCAAGAGACCCAGTACTTC. Its protein is CASSPRTSGNQETQYF.

The CDR3 DNA sequence: TGTGCCAGCAGCCAGGACGGGGGGGACTATGGCTACACCTTC. As protein: CASSQDGGDYGYTF. This chain joins TRBV11-3 and TRBJ1-2; the D gene is possibly TRBD1 (5 bases). Trimming cost V 5 bases and J 3 bases, with 13 bases left between them. The germline CDR1 and CDR2 sequences are SGHNT and YENEEA. The CDR3 length is 14 residues.

The gene calls are TRBV5-6 and TRBJ2-1, with 9 bases aligning to TRBD2. The V and J ends lost 2 bases and 9 bases, in that order; junction bases with no gene match: 9. The CDR3 contains 15 residues. Germline V CDR1 and CDR2: SGHDT, YYEEEE. Here the CDR3 reads CASSFSGSNRGEQFF. CDR3 coding DNA: TGTGCCAGCAGCTTTAGCGGGAGTAATAGGGGTGAGCAGTTCTTC.

The chain uses TRBV14 and TRBJ1-1, with unresolved D. The V end lost 0 bases, the J end lost 2 bases, and 7 bases lay between the germline ends. Germline CDR1 SGHDN, CDR2 FVKESK. This CDR3 has 14 amino acids. The CDR3 reads CASSQEGLNTEAFF. As DNA, the CDR3 is TGTGCCAGCAGCCAAGAAGGACTTAACACTGAAGCTTTCTTT.

The genes are TRBV4-2 and TRBJ1-2; 7 bases agree with TRBD1. V lost 4 bases, J lost 4 bases, and 9 bases stayed unmatched. Germline V gives CDR1 LGHNA, CDR2 YNFKEQ. The CDR3 has 15 residues. Here the CDR3 reads CASSPPQGPSYGYTF. Here the CDR3 DNA reads TGTGCCAGCAGCCCCCCACAGGGGCCCAGCTATGGCTACACCTTC.

J is TRBJ2-7 and V is TRBV28; no clear D gene. The CDR3 length is 14 residues. V lost 5 bases to trimming and J lost 0 bases, with 11 bases between them. CDR1 and CDR2 from the germline V gene are MDHEN and SYDVKM. CDR3 bases: TGTGCCAGCAGTCCGCTAGTGGGCTCCTACGAGCAGTACTTC. Encoded protein: CASSPLVGSYEQYF.

The chain carries TRBV29-1 and TRBJ2-7, with a possible D match to TRBD2 (6 bases). With 4 bases removed from V and 2 bases from J, the gap between germline ends came to 24 bases. There are 17 residues in the CDR3. Germline V gene lookup returns CDR1 SQVTM and CDR2 ANQGSEA. Here the CDR3 reads CSVADPRGLARTYEQYF. CDR3 coding DNA: TGCAGCGTTGCGGACCCTCGTGGGCTAGCGAGGACCTACGAGCAGTACTTC.

In its sample, this clone was seen a few times. The rearrangement joins TRBV19 to TRBJ2-1; the match to TRBD1 covers 7 bases. Losses at the gene ends were 2 bases for V and 9 bases for J; bases not matched to a gene: 13. The length of the CDR3 is 16 residues. Germline CDR1 is LNHDA and CDR2 is SQIVND (reference sequence). The CDR3 bases are TGTGCCAGTAGTATAAGTTTGACAGGGTTCCTGGGTGAGCAGTTCTTC. This sequence encodes CASSISLTGFLGEQFF.

The J gene is TRBJ2-1, the V gene TRBV6-1, with 8 positions matching TRBD2. The junction had 13 bases not matched to a gene; V was cut back by 4 bases and J by 5 bases. CDR1 MNHNS and CDR2 SASEGT come from the germline V gene. CDR3 length: 17 amino acids. The CDR3 DNA follows: TGTGCCAGCAGTGCCATCGGGGCGGGACTAGGGCACAATGAGCAGTTCTTC. Amino acid sequence: CASSAIGAGLGHNEQFF.

The chain couples TRBV27 to TRBJ1-4, with 7 positions matching TRBD1. Germline V gives CDR1 MNHEY, CDR2 SMNVEV (reference sequence). V was clipped by 2 bases and J by 8 bases; unmatched bases: 5. This CDR3 spans 14 amino acids. CDR3 region: CASSLRTGEEKLFF. CDR3 coding DNA: TGTGCCAGCAGTTTAAGGACAGGAGAAGAAAAACTGTTTTTT.

This rearrangement joins TRBV30 to TRBJ2-2; the D gene is possibly TRBD2 (6 bases). The germline V and J ends were trimmed by 0 bases and 4 bases, with 15 bases remaining between them. The germline V gene has CDR1 GTSNPN and CDR2 SVGIG (reference sequence). CDR3 length equals 16 residues. The CDR3 spells CAWSVLTSHSTGELFF. The CDR3 nucleotides read TGTGCCTGGAGTGTACTCACTAGCCATAGCACCGGGGAGCTGTTTTTT.

The V gene is TRBV10-3, the J gene TRBJ2-7; 9 bases are shared with TRBD1. Per germline, CDR1 ENHRY and CDR2 SYGVKD. The ends lost 0 bases at V and 5 bases at J; junction bases unmatched: 5. The CDR3 spans 15 residues. Here the CDR3 DNA reads TGTGCCATCAGTGAGTCGTGGACAGGGGCCCACGAGCAGTACTTC. Amino acid sequence: CAISESWTGAHEQYF.

The CDR3 here is CSVAGRGRDTDTQYF. In DNA form, the CDR3 reads TGCAGCGTTGCAGGCAGGGGAAGAGACACAGATACGCAGTATTTT. V is TRBV29-1 and J is TRBJ2-3, with D maybe TRBD1 (6 bases). CDR3 length equals 15 residues. V lost 4 bases to trimming and J lost 2 bases, with 16 bases between them. Germline assignment: CDR1 SQVTM and CDR2 ANQGSEA.

The chain combines TRBV28 with TRBJ2-3; possible D gene TRBD2, 5 bases. Trimming shortened V by 2 bases and J by 6 bases, and 15 bases separated the two germline ends. Germline CDR1 reads MDHEN; CDR2 reads SYDVKM. The CDR3 covers 15 residues. For the CDR3, the DNA is TGTGCCAGCAGTTTAGAGTTCTGGCGGGTGGATACGCAGTATTTT. The encoded protein is CASSLEFWRVDTQYF.

This clone was observed once. The chain employs TRBV19 and TRBJ2-5; D possibly corresponds to TRBD2 (6 bases). In germline, CDR1 is LNHDA, CDR2 SQIVND (reference sequence). Trimming took off 5 bases at V and 4 bases at J, with 14 bases between the two ends. This CDR3 contains 14 residues. The CDR3 here is CASSPPGERETQYF. For the CDR3, the DNA is TGTGCCAGTAGTCCGCCGGGAGAGCGAGAGACCCAGTACTTC.

The CDR3 DNA reads TGTGCCAGTAGTATTGAGGGGCCAGGGGACCCCACCAAAAACATTCAGTACTTC. It translates to CASSIEGPGDPTKNIQYF. The chain recombines TRBV19 with TRBJ2-4, with D perhaps TRBD1 (6 bases). The CDR3 is 18 residues long. V was clipped by 3 bases and J by 2 bases, with 20 bases between them. The germline CDR1 and CDR2 sequences are LNHDA and SQIVND (reference sequence). Full variable domain (rest looked up from reference TRBV19 and TRBJ2-4): DGGITQSPKYLFRKEGQNVTLSCEQNLNHDAMYWYRQDPGQGLRLIYYSQIVNDFQKGDIAEGYSVSREKKESFPLTVTSAQKNPTAFYLCASSIEGPGDPTKNIQYFGAGTRLSVL.

The rearrangement links TRBV28 to TRBJ2-7; possibly TRBD2 for D (6 bases). This CDR3 is built from 16 residues. Trimming stripped 3 bases from V and 6 bases from J, with 21 bases between. The germline gives CDR1 MDHEN, CDR2 SYDVKM. CDR3 sequence (DNA): TGTGCCAGCAGTTTCCTCCCAACCGGTCCCGGGGGCGAGCAGTACTTC. Translated, it gives CASSFLPTGPGGEQYF.

The chain links TRBV30 to TRBJ1-2; D is perhaps TRBD1 (5 bases). V was pared by 4 bases and J by 4 bases, with 10 bases between. The CDR3 loop spans 12 amino acids. CDR1 GTSNPN and CDR2 SVGIG come from the germline V gene (reference sequence). The CDR3 region has the DNA TGTGCCTGGACGCGGGGGATCTATGGCTACACCTTC. Translating it yields CAWTRGIYGYTF.